This T cell receptor (beta chain) derives from a study of blood T cell repertoires in COVID-19. Study context: Nucleic acid was either cDNA or gDNA, and it came from T cells, B-cell-depleted T cells, or PBMCs.

The CDR3 has 13 residues. Trimming removed 4 bases at V and 5 bases at J, with 11 bases between. Germline CDR1 reads LGHDT; CDR2 reads YNNKEL (reference sequence). Produced via immunoSEQ multiplex PCR; TCRdb's table is partial and in-frame only. The sample contains 250,000 or so clones, roughly 85% of which appear only once. Recovery meant two consecutive negative NP/OP PCR tests, professional clearance, or resolved symptoms. The J gene is TRBJ1-1, the V gene TRBV3-1 (or the pseudogene TRBV3-2), with D perhaps TRBD1 (6 bases). This clonotype was obtained from a woman in her fifties or sixties who had recovered from COVID-19. The sequencing input was PBMCs or T cells enriched from blood (not recorded which). CDR3 nucleotide sequence: TGTGCCAGCAGCCTACAGGGAGAGACTGAAGCTTTCTTT. Translated, it gives CASSLQGETEAFF.